This T cell receptor beta chain was identified during a study of neoadjuvant nivolumab and ipilimumab in lung cancer. Germline V gives CDR1 SGHTA, CDR2 FQGNSA. The CDR3 spans 15 residues. The V gene end was trimmed by 0 bases and the J gene end by 4 bases; junction bases not matched to a gene: 6. Method: immunoSEQ multiplex PCR; TCRdb's copy keeps in-frame clones and lacks some. Of some 9,700 clones listed, roughly four fifths are singletons. Overall study findings and caveats: Higher pretherapy blood TCR richness went with higher resected-tumor richness. TCR receptors were sequenced in few samples. Resected tumors had greater TCR richness and clonality than uninvolved lung. From pretherapy to surgery, tumor richness and clonality rose with dual therapy.

In the case of this clone: The antigen remains unidentified.

V is TRBV7-2 and J is TRBJ2-7; TRBD2 agrees at 7 bases. The sample was tumor tissue, taken after neoadjuvant nivolumab, alone or with ipilimumab, at or shortly before surgery. The receptor comes from an adult with non-small cell lung cancer. Some clones in this sample may be carry-over from other donors' samples. DNA of the CDR3: TGTGCCAGCAGCTTAGCGGGACTAAACATTTACGAGCAGTACTTC. This gives the protein CASSLAGLNIYEQYF.